This T cell receptor beta chain was sequenced for a study of breast tumors, draining lymph nodes, adjacent tissues. The CDR3 covers 11 residues. The germline V gene has CDR1 SNHLY and CDR2 FYNNEI. Trimming stripped 3 bases from V and 5 bases from J, with 3 bases between. Breast cancer patients provided tissue from their axillary draining lymph nodes. TCRdb called the multiplex PCR reads again in MiXCR, with one record for every CDR3 protein. The table records 100,000 or so distinct CDR3 sequences, 21% of them present only once. General study points: That most tumor T cells come from lymph nodes remained unproven. Tumor and nontumor repertoires were significantly more similar in luminal-like than in basal-like breast cancer. Tumor repertoires ranked between lymph nodes and nontumor tissue in diversity, with V and J gene preferences.

In this sample, this clonotype turned up many times. Its antigen is still unknown. The chain joins TRBV2 to TRBJ2-3; D call uncertain. Sequencing input: axillary lymph node tissue. This TCR came from a female donor with breast cancer. Some clones in this sample may be carry-over from other donors' samples. The DNA of the CDR3 is TGTGCCAGCAGTGAGTTAGATACGCAGTATTTT. It is translated as CASSELDTQYF.